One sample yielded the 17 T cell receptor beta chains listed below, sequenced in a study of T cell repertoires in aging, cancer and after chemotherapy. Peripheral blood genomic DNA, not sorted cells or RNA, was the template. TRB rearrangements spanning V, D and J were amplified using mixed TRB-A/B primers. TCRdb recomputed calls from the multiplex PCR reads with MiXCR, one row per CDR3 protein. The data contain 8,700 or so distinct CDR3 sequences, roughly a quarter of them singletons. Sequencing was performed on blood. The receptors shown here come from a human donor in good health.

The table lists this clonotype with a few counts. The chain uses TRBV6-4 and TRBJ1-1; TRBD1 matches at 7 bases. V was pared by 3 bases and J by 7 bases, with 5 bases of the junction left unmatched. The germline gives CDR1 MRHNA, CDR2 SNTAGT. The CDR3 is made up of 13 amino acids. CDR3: CASSEGDSNEAFF. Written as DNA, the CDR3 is TGTGCCAGCAGTGAGGGGGACAGTAATGAAGCTTTCTTT.

CDR3 in amino acids: CASSAGQRLEQYF. The CDR3 DNA reads as TGTGCCAGCAGTGCGGGACAGCGTCTCGAGCAGTACTTC. V is TRBV2 and J is TRBJ2-7; 7 bases fit TRBD1. The CDR3 covers 13 residues. The junction had 6 bases not matched to a gene; V was cut back by 4 bases and J by 6 bases. Looked up from germline, CDR1 is SNHLY and CDR2 is FYNNEI.

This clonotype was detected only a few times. In DNA, the CDR3 is TGTGCCAGCAGCCCCGACAGGGGGTACAATGAGCAGTTCTTC. Translated: CASSPDRGYNEQFF. The J gene is TRBJ2-1, the V gene TRBV6-1; 9 bases map to TRBD1. Germline V gene sequence: CDR1 MNHNS, CDR2 SASEGT. This CDR3 has 14 residues. Germline trimming cut 6 bases from V and 4 bases from J; bases unmatched to any gene: 4.

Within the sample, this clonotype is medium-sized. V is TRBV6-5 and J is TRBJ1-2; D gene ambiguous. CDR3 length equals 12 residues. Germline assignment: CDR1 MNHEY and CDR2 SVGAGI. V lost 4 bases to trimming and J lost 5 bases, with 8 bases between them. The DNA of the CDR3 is TGTGCCAGCAGTTCCGGGTTGTATGGCTACACCTTC. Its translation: CASSSGLYGYTF.

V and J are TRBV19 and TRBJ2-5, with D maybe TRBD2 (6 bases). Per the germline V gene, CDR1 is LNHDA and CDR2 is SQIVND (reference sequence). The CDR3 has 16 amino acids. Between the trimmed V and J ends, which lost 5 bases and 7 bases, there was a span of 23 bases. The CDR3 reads CASSAPVGGGDRTQYF. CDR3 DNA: TGTGCCAGTAGTGCCCCGGTCGGCGGAGGGGATCGGACCCAGTACTTC.

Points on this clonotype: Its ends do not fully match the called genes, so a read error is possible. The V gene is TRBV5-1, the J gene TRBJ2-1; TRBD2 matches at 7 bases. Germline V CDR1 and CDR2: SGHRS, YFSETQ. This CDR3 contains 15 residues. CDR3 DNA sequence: TGTGCCAGCAGCTTGGGGCTAGCGGAGACCCGTAAGCAGTTCTTC. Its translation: CASSLGLAETRKQFF.

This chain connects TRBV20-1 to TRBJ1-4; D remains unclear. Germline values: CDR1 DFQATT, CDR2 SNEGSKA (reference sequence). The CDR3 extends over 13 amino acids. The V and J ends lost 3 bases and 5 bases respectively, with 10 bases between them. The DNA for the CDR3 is TGCAGTGCTAGTCGTAAGTGGAATGAAAAACTGTTTTTT. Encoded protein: CSASRKWNEKLFF.

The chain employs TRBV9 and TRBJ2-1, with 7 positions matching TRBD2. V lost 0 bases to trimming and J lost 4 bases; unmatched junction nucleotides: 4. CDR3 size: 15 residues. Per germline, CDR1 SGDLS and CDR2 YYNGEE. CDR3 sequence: CASSVGLAAYNEQFF. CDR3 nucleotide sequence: TGTGCCAGCAGCGTAGGTCTAGCGGCTTACAATGAGCAGTTCTTC.

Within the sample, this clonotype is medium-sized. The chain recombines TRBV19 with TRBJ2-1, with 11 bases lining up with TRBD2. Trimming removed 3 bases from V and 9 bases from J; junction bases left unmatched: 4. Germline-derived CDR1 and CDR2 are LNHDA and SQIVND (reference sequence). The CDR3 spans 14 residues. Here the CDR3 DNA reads TGTGCCAGTAGTATTATGGGACTAGCGGCTGAGCAGTTCTTC. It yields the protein CASSIMGLAAEQFF.

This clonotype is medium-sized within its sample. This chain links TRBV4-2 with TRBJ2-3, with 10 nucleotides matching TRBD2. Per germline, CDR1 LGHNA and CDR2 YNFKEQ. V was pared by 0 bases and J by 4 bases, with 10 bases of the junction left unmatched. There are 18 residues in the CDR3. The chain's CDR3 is CASSQERAGGPKSDTQYF. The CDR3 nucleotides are TGTGCCAGCAGCCAAGAGAGAGCGGGAGGGCCTAAGTCAGATACGCAGTATTTT.

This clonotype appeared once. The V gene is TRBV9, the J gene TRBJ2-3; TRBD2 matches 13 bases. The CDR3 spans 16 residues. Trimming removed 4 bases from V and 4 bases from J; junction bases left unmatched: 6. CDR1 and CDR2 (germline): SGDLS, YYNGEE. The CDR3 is CASSFQLAGGSDTQYF. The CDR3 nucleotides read TGTGCCAGCAGCTTCCAACTAGCGGGAGGGTCAGATACGCAGTATTTT.

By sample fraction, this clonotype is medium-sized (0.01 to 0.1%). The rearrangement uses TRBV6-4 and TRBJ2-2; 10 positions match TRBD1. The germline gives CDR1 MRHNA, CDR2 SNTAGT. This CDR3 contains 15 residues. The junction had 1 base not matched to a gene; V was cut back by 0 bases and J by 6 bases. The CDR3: CASSDSDRGSGELFF. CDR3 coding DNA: TGTGCCAGCAGTGACTCGGACAGGGGGTCCGGGGAGCTGTTTTTT.

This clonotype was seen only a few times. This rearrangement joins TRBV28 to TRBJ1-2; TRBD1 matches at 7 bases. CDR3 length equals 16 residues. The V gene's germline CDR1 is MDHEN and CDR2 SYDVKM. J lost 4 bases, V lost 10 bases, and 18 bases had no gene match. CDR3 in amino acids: CATKRQGARRGYGYTF. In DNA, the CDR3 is TGTGCCACAAAAAGACAGGGAGCTAGACGCGGCTATGGCTACACCTTC.

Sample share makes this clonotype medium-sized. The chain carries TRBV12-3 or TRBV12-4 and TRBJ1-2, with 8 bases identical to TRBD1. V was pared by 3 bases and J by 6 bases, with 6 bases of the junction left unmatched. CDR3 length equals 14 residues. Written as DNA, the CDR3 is TGTGCCAGCAGTTTCCGGGACAGGTCGGATGGCTACACCTTC. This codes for CASSFRDRSDGYTF.

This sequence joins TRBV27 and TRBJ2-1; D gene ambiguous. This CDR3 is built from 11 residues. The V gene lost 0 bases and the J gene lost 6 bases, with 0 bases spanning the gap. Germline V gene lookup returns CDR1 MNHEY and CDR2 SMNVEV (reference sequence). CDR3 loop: CASSLSNEQFF. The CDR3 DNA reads TGTGCCAGCAGTTTATCCAATGAGCAGTTCTTC.

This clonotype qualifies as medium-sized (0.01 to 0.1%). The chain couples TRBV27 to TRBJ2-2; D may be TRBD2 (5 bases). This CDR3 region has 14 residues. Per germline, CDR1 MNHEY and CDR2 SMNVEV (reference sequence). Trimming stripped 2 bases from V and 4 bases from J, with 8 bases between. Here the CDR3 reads CASSLRAVTGELFF. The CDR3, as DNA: TGTGCCAGCAGTTTACGAGCGGTCACCGGGGAGCTGTTTTTT.

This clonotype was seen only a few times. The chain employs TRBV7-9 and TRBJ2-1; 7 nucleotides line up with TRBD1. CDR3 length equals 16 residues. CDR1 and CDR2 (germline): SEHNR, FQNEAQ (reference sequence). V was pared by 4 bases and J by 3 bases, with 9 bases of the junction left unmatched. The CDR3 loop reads CASSSARQGVYNEQFF. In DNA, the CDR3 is TGTGCCAGCAGCTCTGCTAGGCAGGGGGTCTACAATGAGCAGTTCTTC.